This TCR beta chain was observed in a study of tissue T cells after allogeneic stem cell transplantation. Study results and caveats: Which tissue TCRs were alloreactive or antigen-specific was not determined. Some clones might be persisting host cells. In patients and mice, blood and spleen missed much of tissue repertoire. Anatomically similar tissues had similar TCR repertoires within each patient.

The CDR3 has 13 residues. CDR1 is LGHNA, CDR2 YSYQKL, per germline. Losses at the gene ends were 8 bases for V and 7 bases for J; bases not matched to a gene: 8. This clone was counted between two and nine times. What it binds is not known. Mouse names are used for the genes. The read ends 1 residue early relative to the CDR3; the germline J gene fills the gap. The time point: mouse harvest day 14 after allogeneic transplant. Mouse grafts combined 10^7 T-cell-depleted bone marrow cells with 10^6 splenic CD5+ T cells. This mouse GVHD model was MHC-mismatched B6 to BALB/c, profiled day 7 or 14. Only in-frame clones appear in the TCRdb table, and some are missing; sequencing was by immunoSEQ multiplex PCR. Of around 6,000 clones listed, around 48% are singletons.

The origin of this receptor is a female BALB/c mouse given C57BL/6 T cells with graft-versus-host disease after an allogeneic hematopoietic cell transplant. The sequenced sample was gut tissue. The chain uses TRBV2 and TRBJ2-7; 10 nucleotides match TRBD2. The sequenced CDR3 bases are TGTGCCAGCGGTGACCTGGGGGGGCGGGAACAGTAC. Translated, it gives CASGDLGGREQY. The whole CDR3 is CASGDLGGREQYF.